The present TCR beta chain was sequenced within a study of post-analysis software for immune sequencing data (dated by TCRdb to 2015 to 2017). Regarding the study in general: Recorded disease courses included relapsing-remitting, secondary progressive and progressive-relapsing multiple sclerosis, with some patients lacking subtype annotation. A subset of samples was prepared in parallel using single-end sample barcoding, then pooled and co-amplified after Illumina adapter ligation. The patient repertoires were set against about eleven previously published healthy control repertoires from donors whose ages ranged from about 6 to 25 years. Here is what the overall study found, with its caveats: Strong co-clustering of samples prepared in the same batch was shown by direct clustering with F measure, prompting a batch-effect correction. Significantly higher frequencies in patients than in controls were found for roughly 5 TRBV segments, including TRBV5-6, TRBV5-1 and TRBV20-1. The control group was slightly older than the multiple sclerosis patient group. Compared with controls, multiple sclerosis patients had significantly lower normalized Chao1 diversity, a finding suggesting substantial peripheral T-cell clonal expansion.

To demonstrate the VDJtools post-analysis software, TCR beta repertoires were profiled from the peripheral blood of about 14 young patients with multiple sclerosis. The multiple sclerosis patients were children and adolescents between about 6 and 16 years of age. Library preparation was by PCR. TCRdb records Illumina HiSeq 2500 as the sequencer. To reduce PCR and sequencing biases, unique molecular identifiers were incorporated into the TCR beta cDNA libraries. Roughly 0.5 million cDNA molecules were obtained per 1 to 10 million input T cells, so each molecule approximated one T cell. The patient libraries were prepared and sequenced using the same protocol as the earlier healthy control dataset. Samples belonging to the same batch were prepared together, multiplexed and sequenced on a shared HiSeq lane. Regarding the original processing steps: MIGEC handled the raw barcoded reads, throwing out single-read molecular identifier groups before consensus assembly and CDR3 extraction. VDJtools was used for post-analysis of the clonotype tables, and diversity was normalized by down-sampling every dataset to the size of the smallest sample. Repertoire overlap clustering matched CDR3 amino acid but not nucleotide sequences to correct batch-related cross-sample contamination. The raw public data were reprocessed by TCRdb itself: fastp quality trimming at Q25, MiXCR clonotype calling, in-frame beta chains only. Identical CDR3 proteins give one entry, which carries the most common genes and DNA. These V and J calls originate from TCRdb's pipeline instead of the authors' own analysis. The sample contains fewer than 700,000 distinct CDR3 sequences, about 40% of them found a single time. Under 2% of the sample is taken by the ten largest.

This clonotype occurred many times. Its antigen is not yet known. No much larger clonotype is one base removed from it; base qualities were not supplied. Measured from the cysteine to the phenylalanine, the CDR3 is 14 residues long. The read is trimmed to its CDR3 DNA, 42 bases read in frame from base 1. CDR1 and CDR2 were assigned from the germline V gene (reference sequence) as MNHNY and SVGAGI. The sequenced sample was blood. This TCR came from a girl between 5 and 17 years old with multiple sclerosis. The chain was built from TRBV6-6 and TRBJ2-5; matching of 6 bases hints at TRBD1 as the D gene. The last part of the DNA fits TRBJ2-7 better; the J call may be wrong. The base sequence is TGTGCCAGCAGTTACAACAGGGACCCCTACGAGCAGTACTTC. This translates into CASSYNRDPYEQYF.